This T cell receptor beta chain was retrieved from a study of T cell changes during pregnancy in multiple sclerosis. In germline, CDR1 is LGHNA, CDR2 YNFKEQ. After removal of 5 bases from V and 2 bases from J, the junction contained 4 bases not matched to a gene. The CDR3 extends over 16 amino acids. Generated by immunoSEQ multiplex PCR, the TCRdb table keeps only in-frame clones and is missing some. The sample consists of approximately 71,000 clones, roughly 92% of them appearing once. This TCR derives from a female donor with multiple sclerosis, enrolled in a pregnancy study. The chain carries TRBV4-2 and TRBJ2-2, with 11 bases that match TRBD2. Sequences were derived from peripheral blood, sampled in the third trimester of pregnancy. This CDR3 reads CASSFSGRANTGELFF. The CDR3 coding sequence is TGTGCCAGCAGCTTTAGCGGGAGGGCCAACACCGGGGAGCTGTTTTTT.